A single sample gave rise to the 27 T cell receptor beta chains below, sequenced in a study of blood T cell repertoires in COVID-19. Some clones are missing from TCRdb's copy, which holds only in-frame ones; the method was immunoSEQ multiplex PCR. The table records under 30,000 clones, 85% to 95% of them present only once. Sample: peripheral blood. These receptors all come from a woman in her 50s with active COVID-19.

The chain's CDR3 is CASSREDRVETQYF. The CDR3 coding sequence is TGTGCCAGCAGCAGAGAGGACAGGGTAGAGACCCAGTACTTC. The chain carries TRBV7-9 and TRBJ2-5; 8 nucleotides agree with TRBD1. The length of the CDR3 is 14 residues. V lost 5 bases and J lost 4; bases outside the gene matches: 6. CDR1 is SEHNR, CDR2 FQNEAQ, per germline (reference sequence).

In its sample, this clone was seen a few times. The chain recombines TRBV2 with TRBJ1-5; TRBD1 matches 8 bases. Per the germline V gene, CDR1 is SNHLY and CDR2 is FYNNEI. The trim removed 4 bases at V and 2 bases at J, leaving 1 base unmatched. The CDR3 has 14 residues. The DNA of the CDR3 is TGTGCCAGCAGTGGGGGACAGGGCAATCAGCCCCAGCATTTT. Translating it yields CASSGGQGNQPQHF.

This chain links TRBV6-1 with TRBJ2-1; a possible D gene is TRBD1 (5 bases). The CDR3 is made up of 15 amino acids. Germline V gene data show CDR1 as MNHNS and CDR2 as SASEGT. With 3 bases removed from V and 0 bases from J, the gap between germline ends came to 9 bases. CDR3 sequence reads: CASSDDSSSYNEQFF. CDR3 sequence (DNA): TGTGCCAGCAGTGACGACAGTAGCTCCTACAATGAGCAGTTCTTC.

The CDR3 sequence is CASRRTGAYQPQHF. The CDR3 DNA reads as TGTGCCAGCAGGAGGACAGGGGCCTATCAGCCCCAGCATTTT. The chain couples TRBV2 to TRBJ1-5, with 9 positions matching TRBD1. V gave up 6 bases and J gave up 5 bases; unmatched junction bases: 5. The CDR3 sequence is 14 residues long. CDR1 SNHLY and CDR2 FYNNEI come from the germline V gene.

The chain joins TRBV18 to TRBJ2-1; 11 bases agree with TRBD2. The CDR3 contains 18 residues. V shed 3 bases and J 6 bases; nucleotides not matched to a gene: 13. The germline CDR1 and CDR2 sequences are KGHSH and LQKENI. The CDR3 here is CASSPRASGGPGPNEQFF. As DNA, the CDR3 is TGTGCCAGCTCACCGAGGGCTAGCGGGGGGCCGGGCCCCAATGAGCAGTTCTTC.

This rearrangement joins TRBV7-2 to TRBJ1-1; D is uncertain. Trimming shortened V by 2 bases and J by 1 base, and 5 bases separated the two germline ends. CDR3 length equals 13 residues. CDR1 and CDR2 (germline): SGHTA, FQGNSA. The CDR3, as DNA: TGTGCCAGCAGCTTACTGTGGAACACTGAAGCTTTCTTT. The encoded protein is CASSLLWNTEAFF.

The V and J genes are TRBV7-9 and TRBJ2-1; D possibly corresponds to TRBD2 (6 bases). V lost 5 bases and J lost 7, with 12 bases in between. The length of the CDR3 is 13 residues. Looked up from germline, CDR1 is SEHNR and CDR2 is FQNEAQ (reference sequence). CDR3 sequence (DNA): TGTGCCAGCAGCCCGGGACTCATAAATGAGCAGTTCTTC. Its translation: CASSPGLINEQFF.

The gene calls are TRBV7-3 and TRBJ1-1; possibly TRBD1 for D (6 bases). Trimming took 5 bases from V and 2 from J, leaving 9 bases between them. The CDR3 runs 13 residues. Germline CDR1 reads SGHTA; CDR2 reads FQGTGA. The CDR3 loop is CASSGTPNTEAFF. As DNA, the CDR3 is TGTGCCAGCAGCGGGACACCTAACACTGAAGCTTTCTTT.

The V gene is TRBV28, the J gene TRBJ1-2; D is unclear. Per the germline V gene, CDR1 is MDHEN and CDR2 is SYDVKM. Between the trimmed V and J ends, which lost 6 bases and 3 bases, there was a span of 5 bases. There are 11 residues in the CDR3. The CDR3 region has the DNA TGTGCCAGCAGCGAGGACTATGGCTACACCTTC. Translated, it gives CASSEDYGYTF.

The chain uses TRBV7-2 and TRBJ1-6; no definite D call. The CDR3 is made up of 15 amino acids. V gave up 5 bases and J gave up 6 bases, with 14 bases separating them. Germline-derived CDR1 and CDR2 are SGHTA and FQGNSA. CDR3 sequence: CASSPTLQINSPLHF. DNA for the CDR3: TGTGCCAGCAGCCCCACGCTACAGATTAATTCACCCCTCCACTTT.

The genes are TRBV12-5 and TRBJ1-2; 7 bases agree with TRBD1. Germline V CDR1 and CDR2: LGHNT, FRNRAP. The CDR3 contains 18 residues. The J segment lost 3 bases and the V segment lost 0 bases, leaving 13 bases of the junction unmatched. The CDR3 sequence: CASGLVLGQKPLDYGYTF. The CDR3, as DNA: TGTGCTAGTGGTTTGGTACTGGGACAGAAGCCGCTCGACTATGGCTACACCTTC.

V usage is TRBV5-1 and J usage is TRBJ2-1, with D tentatively TRBD2 (5 bases). Trimming removed 4 bases at V and 6 bases at J, with 17 bases between. CDR3 length: 15 residues. Germline lookup yields CDR1 SGHRS and CDR2 YFSETQ. CDR3 DNA: TGCGCCAGCAGCCCGACCCTACTCGAGGGCAATGAGCAGTTCTTC. The encoded protein is CASSPTLLEGNEQFF.

The chain carries TRBV11-3 and TRBJ2-1; TRBD2 might be the D (6 bases). Germline V gene data show CDR1 as SGHNT and CDR2 as YENEEA. V was clipped by 5 bases and J by 4 bases, with 9 bases between them. CDR3 size: 13 residues. CDR3 sequence (DNA): TGTGCCAGCAGCCAGGGACTTTACAATGAGCAGTTCTTC. Protein: CASSQGLYNEQFF.

The chain carries TRBV11-1 and TRBJ2-3, with D hard to call. The CDR3 has 13 residues. V was shortened by 3 bases and J by 3 bases, with 7 bases between the two germline ends. Germline V CDR1 and CDR2: SGHAT, FQDESV (reference sequence). The CDR3 DNA is TGTGCCAGCAGCTTTAGTGTGACAGATACGCAGTATTTT. This codes for CASSFSVTDTQYF.

This clone has more than one count but fewer than ten. The gene calls are TRBV5-6 and TRBJ2-5; 11 bases map to TRBD1. Trimming removed 4 bases from V and 6 bases from J; junction bases left unmatched: 11. CDR3 length equals 16 residues. The V gene's germline CDR1 is SGHDT and CDR2 YYEEEE. Here the CDR3 DNA reads TGTGCCAGCAGCCACGCGGACAGGGGGCAGTTGAAGACCCAGTACTTC. This gives the protein CASSHADRGQLKTQYF.

This clone was picked up one time. The CDR3 DNA sequence: TGTGCCAGCTCACCCGGGGTATCTGAAGCTTTCTTT. Its translation: CASSPGVSEAFF. V gene TRBV18 combines with J gene TRBJ1-1; no reliable D call. Germline CDR1 KGHSH, CDR2 LQKENI. Trimming removed 3 bases at V and 6 bases at J, with 8 bases between. The CDR3 sequence is 12 residues long.

The chain has TRBV7-3 and TRBJ1-2; D is ambiguous. There are 15 residues in the CDR3. Germline CDR1 is SGHTA and CDR2 is FQGTGA. V lost 5 bases, J lost 4 bases, and 17 bases lay in between. The DNA of the CDR3 is TGTGCCAGCAGCCATCCTGCCCGCTTCGGCTATGGCTACACCTTC. This encodes CASSHPARFGYGYTF. Full variable domain (remainder filled in from reference TRBV7-3 and TRBJ1-2): GAGVSQTPSNKVTEKGKYVELRCDPISGHTALYWYRQSLGQGPEFLIYFQGTGAADDSGLPNDRFFAVRPEGSVSTLKIQRTERGDSAVYLCASSHPARFGYGYTFGSGTRLTVV.

This clone was picked up a small number of times. The rearrangement joins TRBV9 to TRBJ2-1; D is perhaps TRBD2 (6 bases). The CDR3 extends over 15 amino acids. The V end lost 3 bases, the J end lost 4 bases, and 14 bases lay between the germline ends. Germline-derived CDR1 and CDR2 are SGDLS and YYNGEE. This chain's CDR3 is CASSGVTGTYNEQFF. CDR3 coding DNA: TGTGCCAGCAGCGGGGTGACCGGGACTTACAATGAGCAGTTCTTC.

Turning to this clone: The limits of the CDR3 on the DNA are not certain, so only TCRdb's listed CDR3 is given. The chain couples TRBV30 to TRBJ2-3; TRBD1, as called in the table, went unchecked against the DNA. CDR1 GTSNPN and CDR2 SVGIG come from the germline V gene (reference sequence). The CDR3 adds up to 14 amino acids, both ends counted. The CDR3 sequence: CAPVFYPCTDTQYF.

The chain carries TRBV7-2 and TRBJ2-7; no clear D. Trimming pared 0 bases from V and 6 bases from J, leaving 6 bases between. The CDR3 covers 12 residues. Germline V gene sequence: CDR1 SGHTA, CDR2 FQGNSA. CDR3 residues: CASSLAYGEQYF. The DNA for the CDR3 is TGTGCCAGCAGCTTAGCGTACGGCGAGCAGTACTTC.

This clone has just one count. The chain combines TRBV20-1 with TRBJ1-5; D is undetermined. The V end was cut by 3 bases, the J end by 3 bases, with 15 bases between. CDR1 and CDR2 (germline): DFQATT, SNEGSKA (reference sequence). The CDR3 is 15 residues long. CDR3 sequence: CSASGETLLNQPQHF. The CDR3 DNA reads as TGCAGTGCTAGTGGGGAGACTTTACTCAATCAGCCCCAGCATTTT.

The V and J genes are TRBV5-5 and TRBJ1-1; possible D gene TRBD1, 5 bases. V was cut by 1 base and J by 3 bases, with 10 bases left in between. In germline, CDR1 is SGHKS, CDR2 YYEKEE (reference sequence). CDR3 length: 14 residues. This chain's CDR3 is CASSLRGVDTEAFF. DNA for the CDR3: TGTGCCAGCAGCTTGAGGGGCGTGGACACTGAAGCTTTCTTT. The full variable domain, its missing parts supplied by reference TRBV5-5 and TRBJ1-1, is DAGVTQSPTHLIKTRGQQVTLRCSPISGHKSVSWYQQVLGQGPQFIFQYYEKEERGRGNFPDRFSARQFPNYSSELNVNALLLGDSALYLCASSLRGVDTEAFFGQGTRLTVV.

The V call is TRBV5-1, the J call TRBJ1-2; D is unclear. Trimming shortened V by 4 bases and J by 6 bases, and 13 bases separated the two germline ends. Germline V CDR1 and CDR2: SGHRS, YFSETQ. The CDR3 spans 13 residues. In DNA, the CDR3 is TGCGCCAGCAGCGGCGAGGCGCGGAATGGCTACACCTTC. It codes for CASSGEARNGYTF. The variable domain in full, completed from reference TRBV5-1 and TRBJ1-2, reads KAGVTQTPRYLIKTRGQQVTLSCSPISGHRSVSWYQQTPGQGLQFLFEYFSETQRNKGNFPGRFSGRQFSNSRSEMNVSTLELGDSALYLCASSGEARNGYTFGSGTRLTVV.

J is TRBJ2-5 and V is TRBV10-3; 11 nucleotides line up with TRBD1. CDR1 is ENHRY, CDR2 SYGVKD, per germline. This CDR3 region has 14 residues. V lost 10 bases and J lost 5; bases outside the gene matches: 9. Here the CDR3 DNA reads TGTGCCACCAGGGGACAGGGGGTGGAGGAGACCCAGTACTTC. This gives the protein CATRGQGVEETQYF.

The gene calls are TRBV5-4 and TRBJ1-4, with TRBD1 identical over 9 bases. Germline V lookup: CDR1 SGHNT, CDR2 YYREEE (reference sequence). This CDR3 has 18 amino acids. V lost 4 bases and J lost 4; bases outside the gene matches: 14. CDR3 in DNA: TGTGCCAGCAGCAGCGGCGGGACAGGGTCGGGCATTAATGAAAAACTGTTTTTT. It encodes CASSSGGTGSGINEKLFF.

The rearrangement links TRBV12-5 to TRBJ2-1; no clear D gene. Trimming took off 4 bases at V and 9 bases at J, with 7 bases between the two ends. The CDR3 has 11 residues. Germline V lookup: CDR1 LGHNT, CDR2 FRNRAP. The CDR3 bases are TGTGCTAGTGGTTCGCTAGTTGAGCAGTTCTTC. As protein: CASGSLVEQFF.

The CDR3 region is CASSFGQGTYEQYF. The CDR3 coding sequence is TGTGCCAGCAGCTTCGGTCAGGGGACCTACGAGCAGTACTTC. The chain carries TRBV11-2 and TRBJ2-7, with D tentatively TRBD1 (6 bases). The germline V gene has CDR1 SGHAT and CDR2 FQNNGV. Between the trimmed V and J ends, which lost 3 bases and 2 bases, there was a span of 11 bases. The CDR3 extends over 14 amino acids.